The 21 T cell receptor beta chains presented below share a single source sample, sequenced in a study of Ad26.COV2.S vaccination and SARS-CoV-2 variants. The data were produced by immunoSEQ multiplex PCR, yet TCRdb's version contains in-frame clones alone and is incomplete. Of 440,000 or so clones listed, about nine tenths are singletons. As for treatment: around 19 received Ad26.COV2.S at low or high dose, single or two shots; 5 received placebo; per-sample allocation not given. Sampling occurred on day 63 after the first vaccine or placebo injection. The specimen comprised peripheral blood, sampled in a trial of Ad26.COV2.S vaccine versus placebo. The receptor source for this set is a person aged 18 to 65 who received the Ad26.COV2.S COVID-19 vaccine or a placebo.

The rearrangement links TRBV30 to TRBJ2-1, with TRBD2 matching 12 bases. The junction had 3 bases not matched to a gene; V was cut back by 1 base and J by 8 bases. Germline V lookup: CDR1 GTSNPN, CDR2 SVGIG (reference sequence). The CDR3 is made up of 14 amino acids. The CDR3: CAWSGTSGNHEQFF. In DNA, the CDR3 is TGTGCCTGGAGTGGGACTAGCGGGAACCATGAGCAGTTCTTC.

The chain joins TRBV9 to TRBJ2-1; 8 positions match TRBD1. Germline V gene data show CDR1 as SGDLS and CDR2 as YYNGEE. J was trimmed by 4 bases and V by 0 bases; bases with no gene match: 3. The CDR3 spans 15 residues. The CDR3, as DNA: TGTGCCAGCAGCGTAGCTACAGGGGGGTACAATGAGCAGTTCTTC. It yields the protein CASSVATGGYNEQFF.

The chain links TRBV9 to TRBJ2-1; 14 nucleotides match TRBD2. This CDR3 has 17 amino acids. The germline V gene has CDR1 SGDLS and CDR2 YYNGEE. V lost 4 bases to trimming and J lost 7 bases; unmatched junction nucleotides: 10. The CDR3 DNA is TGTGCCAGCAGCCCAGGGACTAGCGGGAGTCTAATGAATGAGCAGTTCTTC. Translating gives CASSPGTSGSLMNEQFF.

V is TRBV7-2 and J is TRBJ2-7; 10 positions agree with TRBD1. Germline assignment: CDR1 SGHTA and CDR2 FQGNSA. This CDR3 is 15 amino acids long. V was clipped by 3 bases and J by 7 bases; unmatched bases: 9. CDR3 loop: CASSLQTGGIQEQYF. In DNA form, the CDR3 reads TGTGCCAGCAGCTTGCAGACAGGGGGCATTCAGGAGCAGTACTTC.

The chain is built from TRBV18 and TRBJ2-5; 9 nucleotides line up with TRBD1. The CDR3 has 13 amino acids. CDR1 and CDR2 from the germline V gene are KGHSH and LQKENI. The V and J ends lost 4 bases and 5 bases, in that order; junction bases with no gene match: 2. CDR3 loop: CASSLGQGETQYF. CDR3 nucleotide sequence: TGTGCCAGCTCACTCGGACAGGGGGAGACCCAGTACTTC.

The chain is built from TRBV27 and TRBJ2-7; tentatively, D is TRBD1 or TRBD2 (5 bases each). Per the germline V gene, CDR1 is MNHEY and CDR2 is SMNVEV (reference sequence). V lost 5 bases, J lost 2 bases, and 13 bases lay in between. CDR3 length: 14 residues. The CDR3 DNA is TGTGCCAGCAGTACCGGGACCACCACCTACGAGCAGTACTTC. Translation: CASSTGTTTYEQYF.

V and J are TRBV7-3 and TRBJ2-3, with D unresolved. This CDR3 has 12 residues. Germline CDR1 SGHTA, CDR2 FQGTGA. V lost 4 bases, J lost 4 bases, and 6 bases lay in between. The CDR3 DNA is TGTGCCAGCAGCTCACCCCCAGATACGCAGTATTTT. Encoded protein: CASSSPPDTQYF. The full variable domain, its missing parts supplied by reference TRBV7-3 and TRBJ2-3, is GAGVSQTPSNKVTEKGKYVELRCDPISGHTALYWYRQSLGQGPEFLIYFQGTGAADDSGLPNDRFFAVRPEGSVSTLKIQRTERGDSAVYLCASSSPPDTQYFGPGTRLTVL.

The gene calls are TRBV28 and TRBJ2-2; 14 bases line up with TRBD2. The CDR3 length is 17 residues. Germline values: CDR1 MDHEN, CDR2 SYDVKM. Losses at the gene ends were 2 bases for V and 7 bases for J; bases not matched to a gene: 6. The CDR3, as DNA: TGTGCCAGCAGTTTAAGGGGACTAGCGGGAGCGCGCGGGGAGCTGTTTTTT. Its protein product is CASSLRGLAGARGELFF.

V usage is TRBV28 and J usage is TRBJ1-5, with TRBD1 as a possible D gene (6 bases). Per germline, CDR1 MDHEN and CDR2 SYDVKM. The CDR3 is 14 residues long. The germline V and J ends were trimmed by 6 bases and 6 bases, with 15 bases remaining between them. CDR3 coding DNA: TGTGCCAGCAGCCCAACGGGGGCCGGTCAGCCCCAGCATTTT. Amino acids: CASSPTGAGQPQHF.

The chain employs TRBV7-7 and TRBJ2-1; 10 bases are shared with TRBD2. Trimming cost V 6 bases and J 10 bases; bases outside gene matches: 6. Germline values: CDR1 SSHAT, CDR2 FNYEAQ (reference sequence). The CDR3 spans 13 residues. The CDR3, as DNA: TGTGCCAGCAGTCTAGCGGGAGTGGAAGAGCAGTTCTTC. Its protein is CASSLAGVEEQFF.

The V gene is TRBV28, the J gene TRBJ2-5; TRBD1 agrees at 7 bases. The CDR3 extends over 15 amino acids. V was pared by 2 bases and J by 4 bases, with 7 bases of the junction left unmatched. Germline V gene sequence: CDR1 MDHEN, CDR2 SYDVKM. CDR3 sequence (DNA): TGTGCCAGCAGTTTACCGACAGGGTCGGGAGAGACCCAGTACTTC. Protein product: CASSLPTGSGETQYF. Combining the CDR3 with reference TRBV28 and TRBJ2-5 gives the whole variable domain DVKVTQSSRYLVKRTGEKVFLECVQDMDHENMFWYRQDPGLGLRLIYFSYDVKMKEKGDIPEGYSVSREKKERFSLILESASTNQTSMYLCASSLPTGSGETQYFGPGTRLLVL.

This sequence joins TRBV19 and TRBJ2-7, with TRBD2 identical over 11 bases. The J segment lost 0 bases and the V segment lost 3 bases, leaving 10 bases of the junction unmatched. This CDR3 contains 18 residues. Germline assignment: CDR1 LNHDA and CDR2 SQIVND (reference sequence). The CDR3 here is CASSIWASGRTNSYEQYF. Written as DNA, the CDR3 is TGTGCCAGTAGTATCTGGGCTAGCGGGAGGACCAACTCCTACGAGCAGTACTTC.

This clone was seen a few times. The V call is TRBV5-1, the J call TRBJ2-5; D remains unclear. This CDR3 has 12 amino acids. The germline V gene has CDR1 SGHRS and CDR2 YFSETQ. Trimming cost V 0 bases and J 5 bases, with 5 bases left between them. CDR3 nucleotides: TGCGCCAGCAGCTTGGATGGGGAGACCCAGTACTTC. It is translated as CASSLDGETQYF. Full variable domain (missing parts from reference TRBV5-1 and TRBJ2-5): KAGVTQTPRYLIKTRGQQVTLSCSPISGHRSVSWYQQTPGQGLQFLFEYFSETQRNKGNFPGRFSGRQFSNSRSEMNVSTLELGDSALYLCASSLDGETQYFGPGTRLLVL.

A single count supports this clone. The chain uses TRBV5-8 and TRBJ2-5, with D unresolved. In germline, CDR1 is SGHTS, CDR2 YDEGEE. The CDR3 has 13 amino acids. Trimming cost V 0 bases and J 5 bases, with 8 bases left between them. The CDR3 DNA follows: TGTGCCAGCAGCTTGGAGGTTTGGGAGACCCAGTACTTC. As protein: CASSLEVWETQYF.

This sequence joins TRBV18 and TRBJ2-5; D not certain. V was pared by 3 bases and J by 1 base, with 12 bases between. The CDR3 has 15 amino acids. Germline CDR1 reads KGHSH; CDR2 reads LQKENI. This CDR3 reads CASSPRPLTQETQYF. The CDR3 DNA sequence: TGTGCCAGCTCACCCCGACCGCTTACCCAAGAGACCCAGTACTTC.

The chain joins TRBV9 to TRBJ2-3; D might be TRBD1 (5 bases). Germline-derived CDR1 and CDR2 are SGDLS and YYNGEE. The CDR3 length is 14 residues. Deletions cut 4 bases from V and 1 base from J, with 10 bases between. This chain's CDR3 is CASSPQTGTDTQYF. The CDR3 region has the DNA TGTGCCAGCAGCCCTCAGACAGGCACAGATACGCAGTATTTT. Looking up the rest from reference TRBV9 and TRBJ2-3 gives the full variable domain: DSGVTQTPKHLITATGQRVTLRCSPRSGDLSVYWYQQSLDQGLQFLIQYYNGEERAKGNILERFSAQQFPDLHSELNLSSLELGDSALYFCASSPQTGTDTQYFGPGTRLTVL.

V and J are TRBV2 and TRBJ2-5; D call uncertain. The CDR3 is 11 amino acids. Germline assignment: CDR1 SNHLY and CDR2 FYNNEI. With 3 bases removed from V and 9 bases from J, the gap between germline ends came to 8 bases. CDR3 DNA: TGTGCCAGCAGTGATTTTGGGGCCCAGTACTTC. Its translation: CASSDFGAQYF.

This sequence joins TRBV7-9 and TRBJ2-7; 8 bases are shared with TRBD1. V trimming: 4 bases; J trimming: 6 bases; junction bases outside the gene matches: 5. The CDR3 contains 13 residues. Germline V gene lookup returns CDR1 SEHNR and CDR2 FQNEAQ (reference sequence). The CDR3 loop is CASSSPRGREQYF. The CDR3, as DNA: TGTGCCAGCAGCTCCCCCAGGGGGCGCGAGCAGTACTTC.

This chain joins TRBV5-8 and TRBJ1-5, with no clear D. Trimming took 4 bases from V and 1 from J, leaving 21 bases between them. CDR3 length: 18 amino acids. Germline CDR1 and CDR2: SGHTS and YDEGEE. The CDR3 DNA is TGTGCCAGCAGCCCCCCCCCGTTGGTGTGTCAGAGCAATCAGCCCCAGCATTTT. The encoded protein is CASSPPPLVCQSNQPQHF.

The V call is TRBV5-4, the J call TRBJ2-1, with a possible D match to TRBD2 (7 bases). This CDR3 has 16 residues. From germline, CDR1 is SGHNT and CDR2 YYREEE (reference sequence). V was trimmed by 4 bases and J by 0 bases, leaving 14 bases between them. Here the CDR3 DNA reads TGTGCCAGCAGCGGGGGGCGGGGGCGCTCCTACAATGAGCAGTTCTTC. This translates into CASSGGRGRSYNEQFF.

The V and J genes are TRBV4-3 and TRBJ2-7; possible D gene TRBD2, 6 bases. Trimming took 0 bases from V and 3 from J, leaving 12 bases between them. The germline V gene encodes CDR1 LGHNA and CDR2 YSLEER. CDR3 length equals 15 residues. Here the CDR3 reads CASSQEGRGNYEQYF. In DNA form, the CDR3 reads TGCGCCAGCAGCCAAGAGGGCCGCGGGAACTACGAGCAGTACTTC.